These 16 T cell receptor delta chains came from one sample sequenced in a study of gamma-delta chains in newborns, infants, children. TCRdb re-called the reads with CATT. The table includes about 15,000 delta-chain clones, less than 9.5% detected once. The sequenced material came from blood. Source of these receptors: a child who was a newborn, infant or young child, either healthy, febrile or measles-vaccinated (not recorded which).

This clone was detected many times. The gene calls are TRDV2 and TRDJ3; D not certain. The V end was cut by 1 base, the J end by 1 base, with 16 bases between. Germline CDR1 is GEAIGNYY and CDR2 is EKD. The CDR3 totals 19 residues. The CDR3 protein is CACDTWNSGGSWDTRQMFF. Here the CDR3 DNA reads TGTGCCTGTGACACGTGGAATTCTGGAGGTTCCTGGGACACCCGACAGATGTTTTTC.

This clone was counted at least ten times. Other DNA sequences in the same sample also yield this CDR3. V is TRDV2 and J is TRDJ3, with 11 nucleotides matching TRDD3. V dropped 3 bases and J dropped 2; count of bases not matched to a gene: 5. The CDR3 is made up of 18 amino acids. The germline gives CDR1 GEAIGNYY, CDR2 EKD. The CDR3 is CACDSVLGDTWDTRQMFF. CDR3 sequence (DNA): TGTGCCTGTGACTCTGTACTGGGGGATACCTGGGACACCCGACAGATGTTTTTC.

V gene TRDV2 combines with J gene TRDJ3; 9 bases line up with TRDD3. Germline V gene sequence: CDR1 GEAIGNYY, CDR2 EKD. Trimming at V came to 3 bases and at J to 1 base, leaving 6 bases not matched to a gene. The CDR3 runs to 18 residues. Here the CDR3 reads CACDEWGISSWDTRQMFF. The CDR3 nucleotides are TGTGCCTGTGACGAATGGGGGATATCGTCCTGGGACACCCGACAGATGTTTTTC.

This clone was observed a few times. This chain links TRDV2 with TRDJ1, with 11 bases lining up with TRDD3. CDR1 is GEAIGNYY and CDR2 is EKD in the germline V gene. After removal of 0 bases from V and 4 bases from J, the junction contained 6 bases not matched to a gene. The CDR3 spans 16 residues. CDR3 loop: CACDTVWGIRNDKLIF. In DNA form, the CDR3 reads TGTGCCTGTGACACCGTTTGGGGGATACGTAACGATAAACTCATCTTT.

The sample holds a few counts of this clone. J is TRDJ1 and V is TRDV2, with 7 nucleotides matching TRDD3. The CDR3 extends over 15 amino acids. Trimming cost V 2 bases and J 1 base; bases outside gene matches: 6. Germline CDR1 is GEAIGNYY and CDR2 is EKD. The CDR3 nucleotides are TGTGCCTGTGACAGTCTGGGGGTACGCACCGATAAACTCATCTTT. This sequence encodes CACDSLGVRTDKLIF.

This clone was observed a few times. This chain connects TRDV1 to TRDJ2; 9 bases map to TRDD3. There are 18 residues in the CDR3. Germline CDR1 reads TSWWSYY; CDR2 reads QGS. Losses at the gene ends were 0 bases for V and 4 bases for J; bases not matched to a gene: 9. The CDR3 sequence: CALGELGPLGDSTAQLFF. CDR3 bases: TGTGCTCTTGGGGAACTTGGCCCTCTGGGGGATTCGACAGCACAACTCTTCTTT.

The sample holds a few counts of this clone. The chain couples TRDV2 to TRDJ3, with TRDD3 matching over 8 bases. Germline assignment: CDR1 GEAIGNYY and CDR2 EKD. The CDR3 loop spans 20 amino acids. V lost 0 bases, J lost 0 bases, and 9 bases stayed unmatched. In DNA form, the CDR3 reads TGTGCCTGTGACACCGTACTGGGGGTTTCAAGCTCCTGGGACACCCGACAGATGTTTTTC. As protein: CACDTVLGVSSSWDTRQMFF.

The chain couples TRDV2 to TRDJ3, with TRDD3 matching over 8 bases. Trimming cost V 3 bases and J 0 bases; bases outside gene matches: 6. Per germline, CDR1 GEAIGNYY and CDR2 EKD. The CDR3 contains 18 residues. The CDR3 nucleotides are TGTGCCTGTGACGAAACGGGATACGGCTCCTGGGACACCCGACAGATGTTTTTC. It codes for CACDETGYGSWDTRQMFF.

This clone was seen only a few times. This likely came from a read error, as a far larger clone is one base away. The same CDR3 is also encoded by other DNA sequences in this sample. The chain has TRDV2 and TRDJ3; the match to TRDD3 covers 9 bases. Trimming at V came to 0 bases and at J to 4 bases, leaving 6 bases not matched to a gene. Germline V gene sequence: CDR1 GEAIGNYY, CDR2 EKD. This CDR3 is 18 amino acids long. Here the CDR3 reads CACDTVLGDSWDTRQMFF. The CDR3 nucleotides are TGTGCCTGTGACACCGTACTGGGGGACTCTTGGGACACCCGACAGATGTTTTTC.

This clone was detected only a few times. It may be a read error: a sequence one base away is much more abundant. Other DNA sequences in this sample translate to the same CDR3. The V gene is TRDV2, the J gene TRDJ3; 13 bases line up with TRDD3. Per germline, CDR1 GEAIGNYY and CDR2 EKD. The CDR3 has 20 amino acids. The chain's CDR3 is CACDKVLGDTRSWDTRQMFF. The CDR3 bases are TGTGCCTGTGACAAAGTACTGGGGGATACGCGCTCCTGGGACACCCGCCAGATGTTTTTC.

By frequency in the sample, this clone is medium-sized. The CDR3 DNA reads as TGTGCCTGTGACTACTGGGGGTCCCCCACTAACACCGATAAACTCATCTTT. Residues: CACDYWGSPTNTDKLIF. The rearrangement joins TRDV2 to TRDJ1; 8 bases align to TRDD3. J gave up 0 bases and V 3 bases, and 11 bases lay outside the gene matches. The CDR3 spans 17 residues. The germline V gene has CDR1 GEAIGNYY and CDR2 EKD.

CDR3 region: CACDTVTAGGSSWDTRQMFF. CDR3 nucleotide sequence: TGTGCCTGTGACACCGTGACTGCTGGGGGTAGCTCCTGGGACACCCGACAGATGTTTTTC. This sequence joins TRDV2 and TRDJ3; 7 bases match TRDD3. CDR3 size: 20 residues. Germline-derived CDR1 and CDR2 are GEAIGNYY and EKD. V shed 0 bases and J 0 bases; nucleotides not matched to a gene: 10.

This clone was counted only a few times. The chain couples TRDV2 to TRDJ3; 12 bases map to TRDD3. The V gene's germline CDR1 is GEAIGNYY and CDR2 EKD. J gave up 0 bases and V 0 bases, and 5 bases lay outside the gene matches. The CDR3 totals 20 residues. The CDR3 nucleotides read TGTGCCTGTGACACCGCTGGGGGATACGCCCTCTCCTGGGACACCCGACAGATGTTTTTC. Translated: CACDTAGGYALSWDTRQMFF.

This clone has more than one count but fewer than ten. Being one base from a much bigger clone, this may be a read error. The chain carries TRDV2 and TRDJ2; TRDD3 matches 8 bases. From germline, CDR1 is GEAIGNYY and CDR2 EKD. V lost 1 base to trimming and J lost 6 bases; unmatched junction nucleotides: 3. This CDR3 spans 14 amino acids. In nucleotides, the CDR3 is TGTGCCTGTGACACTGGGGGATCCGCAGCACAACTCTTCTTT. Its protein is CACDTGGSAAQLFF.

This clone occurred a few times. This chain uses TRDV2 with TRDJ3; weak D call: TRDD3 (6 bases). Germline V CDR1 and CDR2: GEAIGNYY, EKD. The CDR3 has 19 amino acids. V was pared by 3 bases and J by 0 bases, with 17 bases between. The DNA for the CDR3 is TGTGCCTGTGACGCCGTACTAGGGGATCTCTCCTGGGACACCCGACAGATGTTTTTC. This codes for CACDAVLGDLSWDTRQMFF.

CDR3 region: CALGEHWGLNTDKLIF. DNA of the CDR3: TGTGCTCTTGGGGAACACTGGGGGCTCAACACCGATAAACTCATCTTT. The rearrangement uses TRDV1 and TRDJ1; TRDD3 matches 8 bases. The CDR3 loop spans 16 amino acids. Germline V gene data show CDR1 as TSWWSYY and CDR2 as QGS. Trimming took 1 base from V and 0 from J; bases not matched to a gene: 4.